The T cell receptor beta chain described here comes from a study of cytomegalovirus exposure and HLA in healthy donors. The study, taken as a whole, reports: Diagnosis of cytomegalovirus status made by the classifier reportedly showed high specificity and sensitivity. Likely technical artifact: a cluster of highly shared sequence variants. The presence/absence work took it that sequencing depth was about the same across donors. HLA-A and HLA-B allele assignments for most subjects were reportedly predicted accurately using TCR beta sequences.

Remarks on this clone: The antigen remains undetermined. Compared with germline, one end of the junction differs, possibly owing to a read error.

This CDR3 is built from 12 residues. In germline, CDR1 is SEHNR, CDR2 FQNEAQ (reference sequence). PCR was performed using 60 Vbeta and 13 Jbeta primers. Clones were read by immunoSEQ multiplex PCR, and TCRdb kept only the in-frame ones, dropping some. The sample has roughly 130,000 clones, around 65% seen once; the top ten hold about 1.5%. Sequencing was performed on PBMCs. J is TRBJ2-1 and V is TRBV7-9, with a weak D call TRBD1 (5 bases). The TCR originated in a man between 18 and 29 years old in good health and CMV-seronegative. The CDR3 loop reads CSSRVSLDEQFF. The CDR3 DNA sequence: TGTTCCAGCAGGGTTAGCTTGGATGAGCAGTTCTTC.